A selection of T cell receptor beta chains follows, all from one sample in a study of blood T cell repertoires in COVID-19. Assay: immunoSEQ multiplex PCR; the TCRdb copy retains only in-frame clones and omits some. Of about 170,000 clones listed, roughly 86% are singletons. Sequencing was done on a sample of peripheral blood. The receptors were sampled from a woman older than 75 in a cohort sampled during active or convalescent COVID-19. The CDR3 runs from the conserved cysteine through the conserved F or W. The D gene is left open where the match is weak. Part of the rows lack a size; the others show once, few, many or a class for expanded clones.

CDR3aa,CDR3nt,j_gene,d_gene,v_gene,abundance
CASSPLGQGAEKLFF,TGCGCCAGCAGCCCGCTGGGCCAGGGGGCTGAAAAACTGTTTTTT,TRBJ1-4,TRBD1,TRBV5-1,-
CASSTTGTGFSGNIQYF,TGTGCCAGCAGCACCACCGGGACAGGGTTTTCCGGAAACATTCAGTACTTC,TRBJ2-4,-,TRBV21-1,-
CASSLTGGMNTEAFF,TGTGCCAGCAGCCTGACAGGGGGCATGAACACTGAAGCTTTCTTT,TRBJ1-1,TRBD1,TRBV11-3,few
CASSSQGPNYGYTF,TGCGCCAGCAGCTCACAGGGACCTAACTATGGCTACACCTTC,TRBJ1-2,-,TRBV5-1,-
CASSLAPGTSSWEQFF,TGTGCCAGCAGCTTAGCCCCCGGGACTAGTTCATGGGAGCAGTTCTTC,TRBJ2-1,TRBD2,TRBV7-2,-
CASSVEGEMNTEAFF,TGTGCCAGCAGCGTAGAAGGAGAAATGAACACTGAAGCTTTCTTT,TRBJ1-1,-,TRBV21-1,-
CASSPRRNTGELFF,TGTGCCAGCTCACCACGGCGGAATACCGGGGAGCTGTTTTTT,TRBJ2-2,-,TRBV18,-
CASRPTQGTEAFF,TGTGCCAGCAGGCCCACGCAGGGTACTGAAGCTTTCTTT,TRBJ1-1,-,TRBV6-5,-
CASSSDREGHGPTQYF,TGCGCCAGCAGCTCAGACCGGGAGGGCCATGGGCCGACCCAGTACTTC,TRBJ2-5,TRBD2,TRBV5-1,-
CASSLAGSLQGGYTF,TGTGCCAGCAGCTTGGCCGGGAGTCTCCAAGGAGGCTACACCTTC,TRBJ1-2,-,TRBV5-4,-
CASSESRIFNYGYTF,TGTGCCAGCAGTGAATCGCGGATTTTTAACTATGGCTACACCTTC,TRBJ1-2,-,TRBV25-1,-
CASSGQGAGEKLFF,TGTGCCAGCAGTGGACAGGGGGCGGGGGAAAAACTGTTTTTT,TRBJ1-4,TRBD1,TRBV7-2,once
CASSLGGNTQVGETQYF,TGCGCCAGCAGCTTGGGAGGGAACACCCAAGTCGGAGAGACCCAGTACTTC,TRBJ2-5,-,TRBV5-1,-
CASSGRGGSETQYF,TGTGCCAGCAGTGGTAGAGGGGGCTCTGAGACCCAGTACTTC,TRBJ2-5,TRBD1,TRBV2,-
CASSKGTSGGRTDTQYF,TGTGCCAGCAGCAAAGGGACTAGCGGGGGCCGCACAGATACGCAGTATTTT,TRBJ2-3,TRBD2,TRBV7-6,-
CASSPSSATGELFF,TGTGCCAGCAGCCCTAGTTCCGCCACCGGGGAGCTGTTTTTT,TRBJ2-2,-,TRBV5-4,-
CASSQDGLAGGDTQYF,TGCGCCAGCAGCCAAGATGGCCTAGCGGGGGGGGATACGCAGTATTTT,TRBJ2-3,TRBD2,TRBV4-3,-
CASRPGQGAGTDTQYF,TGTGCCAGCAGACCCGGACAGGGGGCGGGCACAGATACGCAGTATTTT,TRBJ2-3,TRBD1,TRBV2,-
CASSEVGNTIYF,TGTGCCAGCAGTGAAGTAGGAAACACCATATATTTT,TRBJ1-3,-,TRBV2,-
CASSNQYTDTQYF,TGTGCCAGTAGTAATCAGTACACAGATACGCAGTATTTT,TRBJ2-3,-,TRBV19,once
CASSQFTGQGLTDTQYF,TGCGCCAGCAGCCAGTTTACGGGACAGGGGCTTACAGATACGCAGTATTTT,TRBJ2-3,TRBD1,TRBV4-3,-
CASSISGGGGYTEAFF,TGTGCCAGCAGTATCTCAGGAGGAGGTGGGTACACTGAAGCTTTCTTT,TRBJ1-1,-,TRBV28,-
CASSWGGGAPAKNIQYF,TGTGCCAGCAGCTGGGGGGGAGGAGCTCCAGCCAAAAACATTCAGTACTTC,TRBJ2-4,TRBD2,TRBV3-1/TRBV3-2,once
CASSQDPAGGLKTQYF,TGTGCCAGCAGCCAAGATCCGGCAGGGGGCTTAAAGACCCAGTACTTC,TRBJ2-5,TRBD1,TRBV3-1/TRBV3-2,-
CALNRDRDYGYTF,TGTGCCTTAAACAGGGATCGTGACTATGGCTACACCTTC,TRBJ1-2,-,TRBV30,-
CAITGGRRDEQFF,TGTGCCATCACAGGCGGGAGGAGAGATGAGCAGTTCTTC,TRBJ2-1,TRBD2,TRBV10-3,-
CASSLAGTINYGYTF,TGCGCCAGCAGCTTGGCCGGGACAATAAACTATGGCTACACCTTC,TRBJ1-2,-,TRBV5-1,once
CASSPGLAVEQFF,TGTGCCAGCTCACCGGGACTAGCGGTTGAGCAGTTCTTC,TRBJ2-1,TRBD2,TRBV18,-
CASSLEQGARTDTQYF,TGTGCCAGCAGCTTAGAACAGGGGGCGCGGACAGATACGCAGTATTTT,TRBJ2-3,TRBD1,TRBV11-3,once
CASSSNPTGGSEKLFF,TGTGCCAGCAGCTCGAACCCGACAGGGGGCTCTGAAAAACTGTTTTTT,TRBJ1-4,TRBD1,TRBV5-5,-
CASTRTAINNEQFF,TGTGCCAGCACCCGAACAGCAATAAACAATGAGCAGTTCTTC,TRBJ2-1,-,TRBV6-5,-
CASSRGEKLFF,TGTGCCAGCAGCCGGGGTGAAAAACTGTTTTTT,TRBJ1-4,-,TRBV12-3/TRBV12-4,few
CAWSEQGADTQYF,TGTGCCTGGAGTGAACAGGGGGCAGATACGCAGTATTTT,TRBJ2-3,TRBD1,TRBV30,once
CASSQERLAGVREQFF,TGCGCCAGCAGCCAAGAACGACTAGCGGGGGTGCGAGAGCAGTTCTTC,TRBJ2-1,TRBD2,TRBV3-1/TRBV3-2,-
CASSRDRSLGGGYTEAFF,TGTGCCAGCAGCCGCGACAGGTCCCTTGGTGGGGGATACACTGAAGCTTTCTTT,TRBJ1-1,-,TRBV6-2/TRBV6-3,-
CASSLLRRELFF,TGTGCCAGCAGTTTATTGAGGAGGGAGCTGTTTTTT,TRBJ2-2,-,TRBV28,-
CASSYLAGPAVGPDEQFF,TGCGCCAGCAGCTACCTAGCGGGACCCGCCGTTGGCCCGGATGAGCAGTTCTTC,TRBJ2-1,TRBD2,TRBV10-2,-
CASRDWGQGSGYTF,TGCGCCAGCCGCGATTGGGGACAGGGTTCAGGGTACACCTTC,TRBJ1-2,TRBD1,TRBV5-1,many
CASSYSPAGGRETQYF,TGTGCCAGCAGTTACTCGCCAGCGGGAGGTCGAGAGACCCAGTACTTC,TRBJ2-5,TRBD2,TRBV6-5,-
CASSGTGSGGTDTQYF,TGTGCCAGCAGCGGGACGGGGTCAGGGGGGACAGATACGCAGTATTTT,TRBJ2-3,-,TRBV5-4,-
CASDGTGGSNQPQHF,TGTGCCAGCGATGGGACAGGGGGCAGCAATCAGCCCCAGCATTTT,TRBJ1-5,TRBD1,TRBV18,-
CASPPGGEVTEAFF,TGTGCCAGCCCGCCCGGAGGGGAAGTCACTGAAGCTTTCTTT,TRBJ1-1,-,TRBV6-5,-
CASSERQFDNEQFF,TGTGCCAGCAGTGAAAGACAGTTCGACAATGAGCAGTTCTTC,TRBJ2-1,-,TRBV2,-